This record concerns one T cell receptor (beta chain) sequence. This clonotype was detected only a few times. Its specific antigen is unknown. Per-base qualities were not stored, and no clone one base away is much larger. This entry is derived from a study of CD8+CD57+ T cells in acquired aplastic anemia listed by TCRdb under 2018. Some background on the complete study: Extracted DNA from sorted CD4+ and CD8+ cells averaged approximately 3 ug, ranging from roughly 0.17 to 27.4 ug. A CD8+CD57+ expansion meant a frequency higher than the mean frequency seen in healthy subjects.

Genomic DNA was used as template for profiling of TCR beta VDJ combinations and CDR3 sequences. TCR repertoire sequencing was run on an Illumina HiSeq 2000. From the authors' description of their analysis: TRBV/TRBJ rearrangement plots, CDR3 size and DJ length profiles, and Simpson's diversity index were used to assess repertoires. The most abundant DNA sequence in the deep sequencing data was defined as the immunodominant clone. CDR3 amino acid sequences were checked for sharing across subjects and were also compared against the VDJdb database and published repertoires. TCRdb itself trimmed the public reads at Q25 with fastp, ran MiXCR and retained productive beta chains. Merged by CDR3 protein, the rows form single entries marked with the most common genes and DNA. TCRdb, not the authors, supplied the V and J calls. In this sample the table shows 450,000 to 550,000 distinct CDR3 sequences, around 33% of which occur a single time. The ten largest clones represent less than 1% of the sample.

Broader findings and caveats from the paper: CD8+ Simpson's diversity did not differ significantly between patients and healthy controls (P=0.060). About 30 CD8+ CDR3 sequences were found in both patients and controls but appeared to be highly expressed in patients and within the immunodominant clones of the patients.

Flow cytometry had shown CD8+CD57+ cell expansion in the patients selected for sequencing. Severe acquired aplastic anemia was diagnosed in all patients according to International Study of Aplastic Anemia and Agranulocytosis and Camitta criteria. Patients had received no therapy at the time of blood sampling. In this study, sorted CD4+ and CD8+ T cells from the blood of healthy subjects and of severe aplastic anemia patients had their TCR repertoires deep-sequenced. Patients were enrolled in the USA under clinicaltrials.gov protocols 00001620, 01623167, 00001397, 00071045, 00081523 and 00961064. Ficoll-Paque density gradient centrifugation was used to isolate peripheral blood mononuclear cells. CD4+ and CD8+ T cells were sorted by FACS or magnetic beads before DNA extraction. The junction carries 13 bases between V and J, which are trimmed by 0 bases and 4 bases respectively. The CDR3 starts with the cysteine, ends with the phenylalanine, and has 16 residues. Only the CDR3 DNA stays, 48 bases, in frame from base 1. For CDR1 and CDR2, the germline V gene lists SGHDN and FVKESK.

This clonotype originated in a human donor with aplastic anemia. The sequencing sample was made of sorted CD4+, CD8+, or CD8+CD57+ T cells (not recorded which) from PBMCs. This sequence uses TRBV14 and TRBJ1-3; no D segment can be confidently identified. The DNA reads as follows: TGTGCCAGCAGCCAAGAATTGAGCCTCGGCGGAAACACCATATATTTT. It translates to CASSQELSLGGNTIYF.